A selection of T cell receptor beta chains follows, all from one sample in a study of esophageal squamous cell carcinoma under preoperative chemotherapy. Each CDR3 protein gets one entry after TCRdb re-called the PCR reads with MiXCR. The table has around 9,300 distinct CDR3 sequences, about 48% seen once. Sampling was conducted from a patient given preoperative chemotherapy. The receptor set was obtained from a human donor with esophageal squamous cell carcinoma. The donor label of this sample is uncertain. Each CDR3 is given with its conserved first and last residue. The D gene is left open where the match is weak. Expanded clones are given a class, and other clones once, few, many or no size at all.

d_call,j_call,clone_size,v_call,cdr3_aa,cdr3_nt
-,TRBJ2-1,many,TRBV6-1,CASSPESNEQFF,TGTGCCAGCAGCCCCGAAAGCAATGAGCAGTTCTTC
-,TRBJ2-7,-,TRBV10-3,CATDREFSEQYF,TGTGCCACGGATCGGGAGTTCAGCGAGCAGTACTTC
-,TRBJ2-4,-,TRBV6-5,CASSYSGSPQNTQYF,TGTGCCAGCAGTTACAGTGGGAGTCCCCAAAATACGCAGTACTTC
-,TRBJ2-6,-,TRBV6-1,CVSRGAGGRDRDTQYF,TGTGTCAGCAGGGGAGCAGGGGGGCGTGACCGAGATACCCAGTATTTC
TRBD2,TRBJ2-3,many,TRBV7-2,CASSSGLAGYTDTQYF,TGTGCCAGCAGCTCGGGACTAGCGGGATACACAGATACGCAGTATTTT
-,TRBJ2-5,-,TRBV12-3/TRBV12-4,CASTSGTYQETQYF,TGTGCCAGCACCTCGGGGACTTACCAAGAGACCCAGTACTTC
TRBD2,TRBJ2-3,-,TRBV6-1,CASSSPREGSFTDTQYF,TGTGCCAGCAGCTCCCCTCGGGAGGGTTCCTTCACAGATACGCAGTATTTT
-,TRBJ1-3,-,TRBV7-2,CASSLASGHLGNTIYF,TGTGCCAGCAGCTTAGCATCGGGACACCTAGGAAACACCATATATTTT
TRBD1,TRBJ2-3,once,TRBV6-1,CASSELKEGADAQYF,TGTGCCAGCAGTGAACTGAAAGAGGGGGCCGACGCGCAGTATTTT
TRBD1,TRBJ1-4,few,TRBV19,CASSNRGRDEKLFF,TGTGCCAGTAGCAACAGGGGGCGAGATGAAAAACTGTTTTTT
-,TRBJ2-1,-,TRBV6-1,CASRGMDNEQFF,TGTGCCAGCAGAGGAATGGACAATGAGCAGTTCTTC
-,TRBJ2-3,once,TRBV6-1,CASMKGGRAKDTQYF,TGTGCCAGCATGAAGGGGGGACGAGCCAAAGATACGCAGTATTTT
-,TRBJ2-5,many,TRBV5-6,CASSFGPRGAQYF,TGTGCCAGCAGCTTTGGCCCAAGGGGGGCCCAGTACTTC
TRBD1,TRBJ2-7,-,TRBV14,CASSQDAGTGVGYEQYF,TGTGCCAGCAGCCAAGACGCCGGGACAGGGGTGGGGTACGAGCAGTACTTC
-,TRBJ2-5,medium-sized,TRBV12-3/TRBV12-4,CASSLNGRGSEQYF,TGTGCCAGCAGTTTAAACGGCCGAGGCAGTGAGCAGTACTTC
-,TRBJ2-1,many,TRBV6-5,CASSYSGGSGYNEQFF,TGTGCCAGCAGTTACTCGGGAGGTAGCGGCTACAATGAGCAGTTCTTC
-,TRBJ2-1,many,TRBV27,CGAGKLINEQFF,TGCGGGGCCGGGAAGCTGATCAATGAGCAGTTCTTC
TRBD2,TRBJ2-1,few,TRBV14,CASSRASGAGTYNEQFF,TGTGCCAGCAGCCGCGCCTCGGGAGCGGGGACGTACAATGAGCAGTTCTTC
-,TRBJ1-5,once,TRBV6-1,CASSEQGPGSNQPQHF,TGTGCCAGCAGTGAACAGGGACCCGGGTCCAATCAGCCCCAGCATTTT
-,TRBJ2-1,-,TRBV6-1,CASRGRVSYYNEQFF,TGTGCCAGCAGGGGGCGGGTGAGCTATTACAATGAGCAGTTCTTC
TRBD1,TRBJ2-7,few,TRBV12-5,CASGWGTVYEQYF,TGTGCTAGTGGATGGGGGACAGTCTACGAGCAGTACTTC
-,TRBJ2-5,-,TRBV18,CASSPKPPSYNEQYF,TGTGCCAGCTCACCAAAGCCGCCCTCCTACAATGAGCAGTACTTC
-,TRBJ1-1,-,TRBV11-2,CASSPLRGGPTEAFF,TGTGCCAGCAGCCCGCTCCGTGGGGGACCCACTGAAGCTTTCTTT
-,TRBJ2-1,-,TRBV11-1,CASSLEGNYNEQFF,TGTGCCAGCAGCTTAGAAGGTAACTACAATGAGCAGTTCTTC
-,TRBJ2-1,-,TRBV6-1,CASSADWTNSYNEQFF,TGTGCCAGCAGTGCTGACTGGACCAACTCCTACAATGAGCAGTTCTTC
TRBD2,TRBJ2-4,-,TRBV7-2,CASSLTAGGGKNIQYF,TGTGCCAGCAGCTTAACGGCGGGGGGAGGCAAAAACATTCAGTATTTC
TRBD1,TRBJ2-1,once,TRBV12-3/TRBV12-4,CASSSKGRTGSYNEQFF,TGTGCCAGCAGTTCTAAGGGACGGACAGGCTCCTACAATGAGCAGTTCTTC
TRBD2,TRBJ2-2,many,TRBV5-1,CASRKRERAGELFF,TGCGCCAGCCGGAAGCGGGAGAGGGCCGGGGAGCTGTTTTTT
TRBD2,TRBJ2-1,many,TRBV19,CASSTGLADLNEQFF,TGTGCCAGTAGTACGGGACTAGCGGATCTGAATGAGCAGTTCTTC
-,TRBJ2-3,-,TRBV6-1,CASSVESGTDTQYF,TGTGCCAGCAGTGTGGAGAGTGGCACAGATACGCAGTATTTT
-,TRBJ2-1,many,TRBV6-1,CASRVGLYNEQFF,TGTGCCAGCAGAGTGGGACTGTATAATGAGCAGTTCTTC
-,TRBJ2-1,-,TRBV6-1,CASSESQGGEYAETQFF,TGTGCCAGCAGTGAATCCCAGGGGGGGGAGTACGCAGAGACGCAGTTCTTC
-,TRBJ2-5,many,TRBV7-7,CASSLGARGETQYF,TGTGCTAGCAGCTTAGGAGCTAGGGGAGAGACCCAGTACTTC
TRBD2,TRBJ2-5,-,TRBV19,CASTLTSGRETQYF,TGTGCCAGTACCCTGACTAGCGGGAGGGAGACCCAGTACTTC
TRBD2,TRBJ2-1,medium-sized,TRBV7-8,CAIEIAGFRDEQFF,TGTGCCATAGAGATAGCGGGTTTTAGGGATGAGCAGTTCTTC
-,TRBJ2-3,-,TRBV6-1,CARGFGGRVTDTQYF,TGTGCCAGGGGGTTCGGGGGACGGGTCACAGATACGCAGTATTTC
TRBD2,TRBJ2-2,few,TRBV10-1,CASSRTSGDTGELFF,TGCGCCAGCAGCCGGACTAGCGGGGACACCGGGGAGCTGTTTTTT
TRBD1,TRBJ2-7,-,TRBV11-2,CASSLDGTGGYEQYF,TGTGCCAGCAGCTTAGACGGGACAGGTGGCTACGAGCAGTACTTC
TRBD2,TRBJ2-5,-,TRBV6-1,CASRMTSGTPNYGSGETQYF,TGTGCCAGCAGGATGACTAGCGGGACCCCCAATTATGGAAGTGGCGAGACCCAGTACTTC
-,TRBJ1-6,-,TRBV6-5,CASSYSIGLHNSPLHF,TGTGCCAGCAGTTACTCGATCGGACTCCATAATTCACCCCTCCACTTT
TRBD2,TRBJ2-1,many,TRBV7-2,CASSRRTSGEEQFF,TGTGCCAGCAGCCGAAGGACTAGCGGGGAGGAGCAGTTCTTC
-,TRBJ2-5,-,TRBV7-6,CASSFRTRQLRETQYF,TGTGCCAGCAGCTTCCGGACTCGCCAGCTTAGGGAGACCCAGTACTTC
-,TRBJ1-5,-,TRBV4-1,CASSHVTGQNQPQHF,TGCGCCAGCAGCCATGTTACAGGCCAGAATCAGCCCCAGCATTTT
-,TRBJ2-3,-,TRBV10-3,CAIMGLTDTQYF,TGTGCCATCATGGGTTTGACAGATACGCAGTATTTT
-,TRBJ2-2,-,TRBV12-3/TRBV12-4,CASSISGRDGELFF,TGTGCCAGCAGTATTAGCGGTAGGGACGGGGAGCTGTTTTTT
-,TRBJ2-5,-,TRBV7-2,CASSRRGRIEETQYF,TGTGCCAGCAGCCGTAGGGGGAGGATCGAAGAGACCCAGTACTTC
-,TRBJ1-1,once,TRBV6-1,CANWGGVGTEAFF,TGTGCCAACTGGGGGGGGGTAGGCACTGAAGCTTTCTTT
-,TRBJ1-3,many,TRBV19,CASSSSTGTLRNTIYF,TGTGCCAGTAGTAGTTCCACCGGGACACTTCGAAACACCATATATTTT
-,TRBJ2-5,large,TRBV27,CASSHRQQETQYF,TGTGCCAGCAGCCACCGACAGCAAGAGACCCAGTACTTC
-,TRBJ2-5,many,TRBV11-2,CASSLAARTSSYNEQYF,TGTGCCAGCAGCTTGGCGGCGCGGACGAGCTCCTACAATGAGCAGTACTTC
-,TRBJ1-5,few,TRBV12-3/TRBV12-4,CASMRRRDNQPQHF,TGTGCCAGCATGAGACGAAGGGACAATCAGCCCCAGCATTTT
TRBD2,TRBJ2-5,-,TRBV6-1,CASSEAYAGGQETQYF,TGTGCCAGCAGTGAAGCGTACGCGGGAGGACAAGAGACCCAGTACTTC
-,TRBJ2-3,-,TRBV12-3/TRBV12-4,CASRGLWAKDTQYF,TGTGCCAGCAGGGGGCTGTGGGCCAAAGATACGCAGTATTTC
-,TRBJ2-7,many,TRBV12-3/TRBV12-4,CASSPRTRGDEQYF,TGTGCCAGCAGCCCGCGGACGAGGGGGGATGAGCAGTACTTC